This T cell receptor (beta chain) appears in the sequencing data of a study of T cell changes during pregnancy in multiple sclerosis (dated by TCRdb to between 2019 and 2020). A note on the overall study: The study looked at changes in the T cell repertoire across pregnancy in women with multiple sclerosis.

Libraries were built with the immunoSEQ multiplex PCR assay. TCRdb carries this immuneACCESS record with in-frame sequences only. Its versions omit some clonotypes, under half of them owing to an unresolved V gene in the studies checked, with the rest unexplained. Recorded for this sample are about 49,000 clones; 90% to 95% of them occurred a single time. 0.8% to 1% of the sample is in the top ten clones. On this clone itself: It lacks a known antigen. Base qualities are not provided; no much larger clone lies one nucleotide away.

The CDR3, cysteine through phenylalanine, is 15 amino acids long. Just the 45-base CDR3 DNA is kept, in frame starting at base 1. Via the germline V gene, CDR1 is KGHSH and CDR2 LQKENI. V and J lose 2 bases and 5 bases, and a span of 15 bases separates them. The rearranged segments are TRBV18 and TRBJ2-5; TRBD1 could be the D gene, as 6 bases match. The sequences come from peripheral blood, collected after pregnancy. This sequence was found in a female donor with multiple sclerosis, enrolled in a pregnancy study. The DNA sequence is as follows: TGTGCCAGCTCACCAATCCCTCAGGGGTGGGAGACCCAGTACTTC. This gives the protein CASSPIPQGWETQYF.